Presented here are 9 T cell receptor beta chains from one specimen sequenced in a study of T cell repertoires in cytomegalovirus infection. TCRdb independently ran MiXCR on the reads; one entry per CDR3 protein. The table has about 360,000 distinct CDR3 sequences, over 15% seen once; the top ten hold about 10%. The sequenced sample was PBMCs. Source of these receptors: a human donor in good health (CMV status not recorded). Some clones in this sample may be carry-over from other donors' samples.

This clonotype appeared many times. The V gene is TRBV12-3 or TRBV12-4, the J gene TRBJ2-3; D call uncertain. CDR3 length: 13 residues. Trimming removed 7 bases at V and 3 bases at J, with 11 bases between. Here the CDR3 reads CASILSGTDTQYF. The CDR3 region has the DNA TGTGCCAGCATCCTAAGTGGGACAGATACGCAGTATTTT.

This clonotype was counted a few times. The chain links TRBV28 to TRBJ2-4, with D unclear. In germline, CDR1 is MDHEN, CDR2 SYDVKM. The CDR3 length is 14 residues. V shed 3 bases and J shed 12 bases, with 18 bases lying between them. The CDR3 loop is CASSFSAAPSNQYF. The CDR3 DNA is TGTGCCAGCAGTTTTAGTGCAGCTCCTAGTAATCAGTACTTC.

This clonotype appeared a few times. The rearrangement links TRBV4-2 to TRBJ2-3; D possibly uses TRBD1 or TRBD2 (5 bases each). CDR1 and CDR2 (germline): LGHNA, YNFKEQ. The CDR3 is 19 amino acids. V lost 3 bases and J 0 bases, leaving 22 bases between the germline ends. The CDR3 protein is CASSHPPGPQDASTDTQYF. In nucleotides, the CDR3 is TGTGCCAGCAGCCATCCCCCGGGACCCCAAGACGCTAGCACAGATACGCAGTATTTT.

This clonotype was counted a few times. V and J are TRBV7-4 and TRBJ1-1, with 9 bases that match TRBD1. Per germline, CDR1 SGHVT and CDR2 SQSDAQ. The CDR3 runs 14 residues. V shed 5 bases, J shed 5 bases, and the junction held 6 bases outside the gene matches. The CDR3 sequence: CASSPQTGGTEAFF. In nucleotides, the CDR3 is TGTGCCAGCAGCCCCCAGACAGGGGGGACTGAAGCTTTCTTT.

The sample holds a few counts of this clonotype. The chain couples TRBV5-5 to TRBJ2-3, with TRBD2 matching over 7 bases. This CDR3 comprises 15 residues. The ends lost 2 bases at V and 6 bases at J; junction bases unmatched: 9. CDR1 SGHKS and CDR2 YYEKEE come from the germline V gene (reference sequence). The CDR3 spells CASSLYGRYFDTQYF. As DNA, the CDR3 is TGTGCCAGCAGCTTATACGGGAGGTACTTCGATACGCAGTATTTT.

The V gene is TRBV29-1, the J gene TRBJ2-6; D is unresolved. Germline CDR1 is SQVTM and CDR2 is ANQGSEA. The CDR3 sequence is 13 residues long. Trimming left V 1 base short and J 1 base short, with 2 bases between. Here the CDR3 reads CSVEVSGANVLTF. CDR3 nucleotide sequence: TGCAGCGTTGAAGTATCTGGGGCCAACGTCCTGACTTTC.

This clonotype was counted at least ten times. This chain links TRBV11-2 with TRBJ2-7; 8 nucleotides agree with TRBD1. This CDR3 contains 15 residues. In germline, CDR1 is SGHAT, CDR2 FQNNGV. With V trimmed by 6 bases and J by 6 bases, 13 bases remained unmatched. CDR3: CASRPDRGISREQYF. The DNA of the CDR3 is TGTGCCAGCAGACCAGACAGGGGAATATCTCGCGAGCAGTACTTC. Complete variable domain (other parts from reference TRBV11-2 and TRBJ2-7): EAGVAQSPRYKIIEKRQSVAFWCNPISGHATLYWYQQILGQGPKLLIQFQNNGVVDDSQLPKDRFSAERLKGVDSTLKIQPAKLEDSAVYLCASRPDRGISREQYFGPGTRLTVT.

The chain has TRBV6-2 or TRBV6-3 and TRBJ1-5; no clear D. CDR3 length: 12 amino acids. Per the germline V gene, CDR1 is MNHEY and CDR2 is SVGEGT. V shed 6 bases and J shed 5 bases, with 8 bases lying between them. The CDR3 reads CASREKDQPQHF. As DNA, the CDR3 is TGTGCCAGCAGAGAGAAGGATCAGCCCCAGCATTTT.

About this clonotype itself: Since a much larger clone is just one base distant, this may be a read error. The chain links TRBV2 to TRBJ2-7, with unresolved D. This CDR3 region has 13 residues. Germline V gene lookup returns CDR1 SNHLY and CDR2 FYNNEI. The CDR3 loop reads CASSERATYEQHF. DNA for the CDR3: TGTGCCAGCAGTGAACGTGCTACCTACGAGCAGCACTTC.